This T cell receptor (beta chain) comes out of a study of STAT5B mutations in CD4+ large granular lymphocyte leukemia (dated 2022 in TCRdb). Notes on the research overall: Among healthy controls, the CDR3 'QG' motif was associated with a particular HLA allele. TCRbeta repertoires of CD4+ T-cell large granular lymphocyte leukemia patients were compared with those of healthy blood donors. The purity of purified fractions was confirmed by flow cytometry on FACSCanto II or FACSVerse to exceed 95% among lymphocytes.

This clone has just a few counts. Its antigen has not been determined. Base qualities are not recorded, but no much larger clone differs from it by a single base. The CDR3 contains 15 residues, cysteine and phenylalanine counted. Solely the CDR3 DNA is kept, with 45 bases framed from the first base. The germline V gene encodes CDR1 SGHTA and CDR2 FQGNSA. The V and J ends are trimmed by 2 bases and 3 bases, leaving 13 bases between them. Beyond this particular receptor, the publication reports: Main leukemic clonotypes were private to each patient, although 25% to 30% of the main leukemic clonotypes were found at low frequency in the non-leukemic repertoires of other patients. TRBV06-family usage was enriched among the top patient clones (8/27) compared with healthy controls (2/35). The data were not HLA-matched, and the higher clonality in CD4+ T-LGLL than in CD8+ T-LGLL could be due to the relatively small sample size. CD4-sorted patient repertoires appeared more clonal than healthy CD4+ repertoires, and this difference persisted after removing the putative leukemic clones.

Buffy coats from 35 to 40 blood donors, supplied by the Finnish Red Cross blood service, were used as healthy controls. All TCR-sequenced material derived from peripheral blood: patient blood samples and healthy donor buffy coats. Ficoll-Hypaque gradient centrifugation was used to isolate peripheral blood mononuclear cells. CD4+ cells were magnetically purified from the buffy coats of healthy controls. Genomic DNA was extracted with the Gentra Puregene Cell and Tissue kit and quantified on a Qubit 2.0 fluorometer. TCRbeta rearrangements were sequenced from genomic DNA using the immunoSEQ assay at survey resolution. The study's processing was this. A lowest detectable productive clonotype frequency of 2.59 x 10-5 was observed in the TCR sequencing data. Analyses included only productive TCRbeta rearrangements, meaning complete and in-frame sequences. Simpson clonality, calculated in the immunoSEQ Analyzer version 3.0, was used as the measure of sample clonality. Based on frequency, clones were grouped as very rare, small, medium, large (1-20%) or hyperexpanded (>20%). Generation probabilities were estimated with OLGA 1.2.3, V-gene circos plots were made with VDJtools, specificities were looked up in VDJdb, and CDR3 motifs were identified with GLIPH. Sourced from immuneACCESS, this table was stored by TCRdb with only in-frame sequences that have V and J called. A share of the clones is absent; for the studies checked, an unresolved V gene accounts for under half, and the remainder has no known explanation. V, J and clone size derive from that table, while D and trimming were established from the DNA sequence. The sample records under 35,000 clones, around 70% of which are singletons. The ten most abundant clones make up less than 0.3% of the sample.

This TCR was recovered from a human donor in good health. Recombination connected TRBV7-2 to TRBJ1-2; the D gene cannot be resolved reliably. The sample was CD4+ T cells from blood buffy coats. The DNA sequence is given as TGTGCCAGCAGCTTAAGGCGGGAGCTGTACTATGGCTACACCTTC. Translation gives CASSLRRELYYGYTF.